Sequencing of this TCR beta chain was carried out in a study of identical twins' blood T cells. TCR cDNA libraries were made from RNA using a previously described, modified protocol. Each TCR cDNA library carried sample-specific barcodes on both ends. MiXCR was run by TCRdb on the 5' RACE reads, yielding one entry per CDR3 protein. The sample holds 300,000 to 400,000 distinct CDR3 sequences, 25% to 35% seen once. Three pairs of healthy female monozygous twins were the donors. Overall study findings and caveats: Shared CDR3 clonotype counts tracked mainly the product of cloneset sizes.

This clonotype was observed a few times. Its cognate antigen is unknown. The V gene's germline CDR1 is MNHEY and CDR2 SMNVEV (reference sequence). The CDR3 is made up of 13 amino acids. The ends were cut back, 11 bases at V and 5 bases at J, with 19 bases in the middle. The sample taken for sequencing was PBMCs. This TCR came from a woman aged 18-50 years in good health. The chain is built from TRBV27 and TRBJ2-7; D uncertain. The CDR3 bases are TGTGCCGGCCACAATTCCCTCCCCCACGAGCAGTACTTC. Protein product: CAGHNSLPHEQYF.